Listed here are 21 T cell receptor beta chains from one sample, sequenced in a study of regulatory T cells in long-lasting Graves disease. Time point: newly diagnosed GD, antithyroid drugs for less than 3 months. Generation of the TCR library employed RNA extracted from PBMCs. Sequencing libraries for TCR beta were prepared with iRepertoire HTBI primers and Arm-PCR of CDR3 regions. TCRdb independently ran MiXCR on the multiplex PCR reads; one entry per CDR3 protein. The sample holds approximately 360,000 distinct CDR3 sequences, 10% to 15% seen once. The same data also went into a second study, on T cells in Graves' hyperthyroidism and ophthalmopathy.

The sequences come from peripheral blood mononuclear cells (PBMCs), collected at new diagnosis, from a patient treated with antithyroid drugs. The receptors were gathered from a woman aged 18-35 years with Graves disease.

This clonotype was detected a few times. The rearrangement links TRBV3-1 to TRBJ1-6, with D possibly being TRBD1 (6 bases). V dropped 0 bases and J dropped 2 bases, with 14 bases sitting between them. CDR1 LGHDT and CDR2 YNNKEL come from the germline V gene (reference sequence). CDR3 length: 18 amino acids. CDR3 nucleotides: TGTGCCAGCAGCCAAGATACAACAGGGAGAACCTATAATTCACCCCTCCACTTT. Residues: CASSQDTTGRTYNSPLHF.

The V gene is TRBV11-3, the J gene TRBJ2-7; 7 bases agree with TRBD1. Germline loops: CDR1 SGHNT, CDR2 YENEEA. After removal of 1 base from V and 5 bases from J, the junction contained 20 bases not matched to a gene. CDR3 length: 19 amino acids. The CDR3 protein is CASSLGARWTGPNPHEQYV. The CDR3 DNA reads TGTGCCAGCAGCTTAGGGGCGAGATGGACAGGTCCAAACCCCCACGAGCAGTACGTC.

The chain employs TRBV12-3 or TRBV12-4 and TRBJ2-3, with D possibly being TRBD1 (5 bases). The CDR3 runs 14 residues. The V gene lost 4 bases and the J gene lost 4 bases, with 12 bases spanning the gap. CDR3 nucleotides: TGTGCCAGCAGTTCCGAATGGGGCCCAGATACGCAGTATTTT. It is translated as CASSSEWGPDTQYF.

This clonotype showed up just a few times. This rearrangement joins TRBV10-3 to TRBJ2-7, with 9 bases aligning to TRBD2. The CDR3 spans 18 residues. Germline assignment: CDR1 ENHRY and CDR2 SYGVKD. Trimming removed 4 bases from V and 5 bases from J; junction bases left unmatched: 18. CDR3 DNA sequence: TGTGCCATCAGTGGGGCTAGCGGGATTAGGGAGGGGAGCCACGAGCAGTACTTC. Encoded protein: CAISGASGIREGSHEQYF.

This clonotype was counted ten times or more. This chain uses TRBV11-2 with TRBJ1-1; 9 bases match TRBD1. Germline assignment: CDR1 SGHAT and CDR2 FQNNGV. V gave up 5 bases and J gave up 11 bases; unmatched junction bases: 9. This CDR3 has 13 residues. This chain's CDR3 is CASSRGQGLGAFF. DNA of the CDR3: TGTGCCAGCAGCCGGGGACAGGGCCTCGGCGCTTTCTTT.

V and J are TRBV7-9 and TRBJ1-1; the D is unclear. The CDR3 is 13 residues long. Germline CDR1 SEHNR, CDR2 FQNEAQ (reference sequence). Deletions cut 5 bases from V and 3 bases from J, with 10 bases between. The CDR3 region is CASSRPSDTEAFF. CDR3 DNA: TGTGCCAGCAGCCGTCCTTCGGACACTGAAGCTTTCTTT.

Only a few counts were recorded for this clonotype. The chain employs TRBV20-1 and TRBJ1-2; D may be TRBD1 (5 bases). The CDR3 runs to 14 residues. The germline V and J ends were trimmed by 6 bases and 4 bases, with 18 bases remaining between them. CDR1 is DFQATT and CDR2 is SNEGSKA in the germline V gene (reference sequence). The CDR3 DNA reads TGCAGTGCCGCGCTTAGGGGTTCAGGCTATGGCTACACCTTC. Its protein is CSAALRGSGYGYTF.

In its sample, this clonotype was seen many times. The chain links TRBV6-2 or TRBV6-3 to TRBJ1-1, with no clear D. Trimming took 6 bases from V and 0 from J, leaving 8 bases between them. CDR1 and CDR2 from the germline V gene are MNHEY and SVGEGT. CDR3 length: 13 amino acids. CDR3 DNA: TGTGCCAGCAGAACTATTATGAACACTGAAGCTTTCTTT. This translates into CASRTIMNTEAFF.

This clonotype turned up a few times. The rearrangement joins TRBV5-5 to TRBJ2-2, with D unresolved. The CDR3 spans 15 residues. Trimming stripped 4 bases from V and 7 bases from J, with 17 bases between. CDR1 and CDR2 (germline): SGHKS, YYEKEE (reference sequence). CDR3 loop: CASSPKGPWGGELFF. The CDR3 bases are TGTGCCAGCAGCCCTAAGGGTCCCTGGGGCGGGGAGCTGTTTTTT.

This clonotype has at least ten counts. This chain links TRBV5-6 with TRBJ2-1; 8 nucleotides match TRBD1. The ends lost 4 bases at V and 3 bases at J; junction bases unmatched: 3. Germline V gene sequence: CDR1 SGHDT, CDR2 YYEEEE. CDR3 size: 14 residues. CDR3 sequence reads: CASSHGTGYNEQFF. DNA of the CDR3: TGTGCCAGCAGCCATGGGACAGGCTACAATGAGCAGTTCTTC. The variable domain in full, completed from reference TRBV5-6 and TRBJ2-1, reads DAGVTQSPTHLIKTRGQQVTLRCSPKSGHDTVSWYQQALGQGPQFIFQYYEEEERQRGNFPDRFSGHQFPNYSSELNVNALLLGDSALYLCASSHGTGYNEQFFGPGTRLTVL.

This clonotype was counted ten times or more. CDR3 in amino acids: CSATGQGGHEQYF. CDR3 nucleotide sequence: TGCAGTGCTACGGGACAGGGGGGCCACGAGCAGTACTTC. The V call is TRBV20-1, the J call TRBJ2-7; 11 bases line up with TRBD1. The CDR3 is 13 amino acids. Germline V gene lookup returns CDR1 DFQATT and CDR2 SNEGSKA (reference sequence). Losses at the gene ends were 4 bases for V and 5 bases for J; bases not matched to a gene: 4.

This clonotype was recorded at least ten times. The chain recombines TRBV20-1 with TRBJ1-5; 8 bases agree with TRBD1. With 6 bases clipped from V and 3 bases from J, the junction kept 7 bases outside the gene matches. This CDR3 region has 14 residues. Germline V CDR1 and CDR2: DFQATT, SNEGSKA (reference sequence). The CDR3 nucleotides read TGCAGTGCCCAGAGGGGACAGGTCAATCAGCCCCAGCATTTT. Amino acids: CSAQRGQVNQPQHF.

The chain employs TRBV10-3 and TRBJ2-5; D might be TRBD1 or TRBD2, each matching 5 bases. From germline, CDR1 is ENHRY and CDR2 SYGVKD. CDR3 length: 13 amino acids. Trimming pared 6 bases from V and 1 base from J, leaving 9 bases between. The CDR3 here is CAISGAFQETQYF. CDR3 sequence (DNA): TGTGCCATCAGCGGGGCATTCCAAGAGACCCAGTACTTC.

There are a few counts of this clonotype. The chain employs TRBV4-2 and TRBJ2-1, with a possible D match to TRBD2 (6 bases). V shed 1 base and J shed 8 bases, with 12 bases lying between them. The germline V gene has CDR1 LGHNA and CDR2 YNFKEQ. The CDR3 consists of 14 residues. CDR3: CASSQAPSVDEQFF. The CDR3 coding sequence is TGTGCCAGCAGCCAAGCCCCTAGCGTGGATGAGCAGTTCTTC.

The gene calls are TRBV4-3 and TRBJ1-5, with D unclear. Per the germline V gene, CDR1 is LGHNA and CDR2 is YSLEER. This CDR3 has 15 amino acids. The germline V and J ends were trimmed by 3 bases and 6 bases, with 15 bases remaining between them. CDR3 coding DNA: TGCGCCAGCAGCCATGAATACAGTGCTCTTCAGCCCCAGCATTTT. Encoded protein: CASSHEYSALQPQHF.

This clonotype was detected ten times or more. The chain carries TRBV12-3 or TRBV12-4 and TRBJ2-7; 12 bases agree with TRBD1. V was clipped by 5 bases and J by 4 bases; unmatched bases: 3. CDR3 length: 14 residues. CDR3 nucleotide sequence: TGTGCCAGCAGTGCGGGACAGGGGGCTTACGAGCAGTACGTC. As protein: CASSAGQGAYEQYV.

Details on this clonotype: It may be a read error: a sequence one base away is much more abundant. The gene calls are TRBV29-1 and TRBJ2-3; tentative D call: TRBD1 (6 bases). Germline CDR1 and CDR2: SQVTM and ANQGSEA. This CDR3 contains 16 residues. Trimming took 4 bases from V and 5 from J, leaving 22 bases between them. The CDR3 here is CSVVPLLGTNIDTQYF. DNA of the CDR3: TGCAGCGTTGTCCCCCTCCTGGGGACAAACATAGATACGCAGTATTTT.

In its sample, this clonotype was seen many times. V is TRBV6-1 and J is TRBJ1-5, with D perhaps TRBD1 (5 bases). Germline V gives CDR1 MNHNS, CDR2 SASEGT. The CDR3 covers 17 residues. V lost 9 bases and J lost 1, with 22 bases in between. This CDR3 reads CASPSPGHHLSNQPQHF. CDR3 in DNA: TGTGCCAGTCCGTCGCCGGGGCATCATTTGAGCAATCAGCCCCAGCATTTT.

Worth noting for this clonotype: A much larger clone lies one base from this, so it may be a read error. The chain joins TRBV20-1 to TRBJ2-7; the match to TRBD2 covers 8 bases. The junction had 11 bases not matched to a gene; V was cut back by 3 bases and J by 7 bases. CDR1 is DFQATT and CDR2 is SNEGSKA in the germline V gene (reference sequence). This CDR3 has 14 residues. Written as DNA, the CDR3 is TGCAGTGCTAGGCGGATGGCGGGGGGAGGTGAGCAGTACTTC. This sequence encodes CSARRMAGGGEQYF.

This clonotype appeared once. Possible read error: a much larger clone is one base away. The chain combines TRBV6-1 with TRBJ2-3; D is perhaps TRBD1 (7 bases). Trimming shortened V by 3 bases and J by 4 bases, and 14 bases separated the two germline ends. Germline V gene data show CDR1 as MNHNS and CDR2 as SASEGT. This CDR3 comprises 15 residues. The CDR3 sequence: CASSDSGGGADTQYF. CDR3 DNA: TGTGCCAGCAGTGATAGCGGAGGGGGCGCAGATACGCAGTATTTT.

This clonotype was picked up a small number of times. The rearrangement links TRBV14 to TRBJ2-7; D perhaps matches TRBD2 (6 bases). This CDR3 is 17 amino acids long. CDR1 SGHDN and CDR2 FVKESK come from the germline V gene. Trimming shortened V by 1 base and J by 0 bases, and 16 bases separated the two germline ends. The CDR3: CASSQVRGGTYSYEQYF. The CDR3, as DNA: TGTGCCAGCAGCCAAGTGAGGGGCGGGACCTACTCCTACGAGCAGTACTTC. The full variable domain, its missing parts supplied by reference TRBV14 and TRBJ2-7, is EAGVTQFPSHSVIEKGQTVTLRCDPISGHDNLYWYRRVMGKEIKFLLHFVKESKQDESGMPNNRFLAERTGGTYSTLKVQPAELEDSGVYFCASSQVRGGTYSYEQYFGPGTRLTVT.